This T cell receptor beta chain was identified during a study of blood T cell repertoires in COVID-19. Across the study: The United States, Italy and Spain were the sources of the acute and convalescent COVID-19 samples. The cDNA or gDNA used as material had been derived from T cells, B-cell-depleted T cells, or PBMCs.

The germline gives CDR1 SGHAT, CDR2 FQNNGV. The CDR3 loop spans 14 amino acids. V dropped 5 bases and J dropped 1; count of bases not matched to a gene: 1. Those enrolled, adults aged roughly 18 to 95 years, came from around 24 US areas. Participants reported their clinical history, and cohort assignment relied on those reports. Produced via immunoSEQ multiplex PCR; TCRdb's table is partial and in-frame only. The data hold about 400,000 clones, with roughly 87% observed a single time. The clonotype was recovered from a woman in her thirties or forties with acute COVID-19. The chain employs TRBV11-2 and TRBJ2-3; 9 nucleotides line up with TRBD2. Sequencing input: PBMCs or T cells enriched from blood (not recorded which). The CDR3 coding sequence is TGTGCCAGCAGCCCTAGCGGGGGCACAGATACGCAGTATTTT. It codes for CASSPSGGTDTQYF.